This T cell receptor (beta chain) derives from a study of regulatory T cells in long-lasting Graves disease. Study-level findings and limits: Comparison showed that persistent patients shared more public clonotypes (about 2,700) than new patients (about 970).

This CDR3 has 15 residues. V shed 0 bases and J shed 4 bases, with 10 bases lying between them. In germline, CDR1 is PRHDT, CDR2 FYEKMQ (reference sequence). This clonotype was observed a few times. What it binds is not known. Relying on iRepertoire HTBI primers and Arm-PCR of CDR3 regions, the team built TCR beta libraries. MiXCR was run by TCRdb on the multiplex PCR reads, yielding one entry per CDR3 protein. The sample shows more than 350,000 distinct CDR3 sequences, about 15% of them seen only once. Indicated time point: newly diagnosed GD, antithyroid drugs for less than 3 months. Extracted PBMC RNA gave rise to the TCR library. Patients were from an endocrinology department in Xi'an, China. These data were also reused for a study on T cells in Graves' hyperthyroidism and ophthalmopathy.

This sample comprised peripheral blood mononuclear cells (PBMCs), obtained at new diagnosis, from a patient treated with antithyroid drugs. The V gene is TRBV13, the J gene TRBJ1-3, with D possibly being TRBD1 (5 bases). The sequence was obtained from a woman in her twenties or thirties with Graves disease. CDR3 coding DNA: TGTGCCAGCAGCTTAGGTTCAGGGCTAGGAAACACCATATATTTT. Its protein product is CASSLGSGLGNTIYF.